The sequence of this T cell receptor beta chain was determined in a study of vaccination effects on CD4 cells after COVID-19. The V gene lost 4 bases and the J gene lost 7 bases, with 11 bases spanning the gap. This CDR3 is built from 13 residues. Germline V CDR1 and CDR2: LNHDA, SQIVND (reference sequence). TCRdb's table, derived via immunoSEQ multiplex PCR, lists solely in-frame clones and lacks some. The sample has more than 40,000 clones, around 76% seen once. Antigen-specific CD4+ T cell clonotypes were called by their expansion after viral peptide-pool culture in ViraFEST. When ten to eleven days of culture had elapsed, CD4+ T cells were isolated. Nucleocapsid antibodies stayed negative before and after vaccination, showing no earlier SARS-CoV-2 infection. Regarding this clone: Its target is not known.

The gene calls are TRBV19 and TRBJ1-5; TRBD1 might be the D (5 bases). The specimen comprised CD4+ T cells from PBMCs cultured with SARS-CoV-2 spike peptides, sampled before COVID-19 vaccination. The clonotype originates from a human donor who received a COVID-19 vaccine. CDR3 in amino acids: CASSTQTDQPQHF. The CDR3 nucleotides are TGTGCCAGTAGTACTCAGACAGACCAGCCCCAGCATTTT.